A selection of T cell receptor beta chains follows, all from one sample in a study of shared clonotypes between healthy human individuals. The method was immunoSEQ multiplex PCR; TCRdb's version includes in-frame clones alone and lacks a portion of them. Of approximately 2,000,000 clones in the sample, just under 95% were seen once. The sample was naive CD8+ T cells from PBMCs. All receptors come from a man between 18 and 35 years old in good health. Some clones in this sample may be carry-over from other donors' samples. Each CDR3 is given with its conserved first and last residue. The order of the fields is clone size, D gene, J gene, V gene, CDR3 protein, CDR3 DNA. A D gene is named only where the DNA matches it firmly. Expanded clones get a size class; other rows say once, few or many, or leave the size out.

>NA|TRBD1|TRBJ2-1|TRBV5-8
CASSPQRGGGRNEQFF
TGTGCCAGCAGCCCCCAAAGAGGGGGCGGAAGGAATGAGCAGTTCTTC
>NA|NA|TRBJ1-5|TRBV25-1
CASSSLSNQPQHF
TGTGCCAGCAGTTCCCTTAGCAATCAGCCCCAGCATTTT
>NA|TRBD2|TRBJ2-7|TRBV11-2
CASSLGSGMYEQYF
TGTGCCAGCAGCTTGGGAAGCGGGATGTACGAGCAGTACTTC
>NA|TRBD2|TRBJ2-7|TRBV29-1
CSFRGGQYEQYF
TGCAGCTTCCGGGGGGGTCAGTACGAGCAGTACTTC
>NA|TRBD1|TRBJ2-7|TRBV11-2
CASSVGPGTGAYEQYF
TGTGCCAGCAGCGTAGGCCCCGGGACAGGTGCCTACGAGCAGTACTTC
>NA|TRBD1|TRBJ1-1|TRBV19
CASNDRGSSTEAFF
TGTGCCAGTAATGACAGGGGTTCAAGTACTGAAGCTTTCTTT
>once|NA|TRBJ1-5|TRBV5-5
CASSLGQVLGNQPQHF
TGTGCCAGCAGCTTGGGACAGGTGCTGGGCAATCAGCCCCAGCATTTT
>once|TRBD2|TRBJ2-1|TRBV5-1
CASSPGLASSYNEQFF
TGCGCCAGCAGCCCGGGACTAGCGAGCTCCTACAATGAGCAGTTCTTC
>once|NA|TRBJ1-5|TRBV6-5
CASSVAANQPQHF
TGTGCCAGCAGTGTGGCAGCCAATCAGCCCCAGCATTTT
>NA|TRBD1|TRBJ1-1|TRBV27
CASSTGGNTEAFF
TGTGCCAGCAGCACAGGGGGTAACACTGAAGCTTTCTTT
>NA|TRBD2|TRBJ2-3|TRBV6-4
CASSGRLAGSTDTQYF
TGTGCCAGCAGTGGCCGACTAGCGGGATCCACAGATACGCAGTATTTT
>NA|NA|TRBJ2-2|TRBV21-1
CAPEGTSGTNTGELFF
TGTGCCCCGGAAGGGACTAGCGGAACGAACACCGGGGAGCTGTTTTTT
>NA|TRBD1|TRBJ1-5|TRBV2
CASSDVGGQGARDDQPQHF
TGTGCCAGCAGTGATGTTGGGGGACAGGGGGCGCGTGATGATCAGCCCCAGCATTTT
>NA|NA|TRBJ1-2|TRBV6-1
CASSGTIPGGYTF
TGTGCCAGCAGTGGGACAATACCGGGTGGCTACACCTTC
>NA|NA|TRBJ2-7|TRBV5-8
CASSLRSASRASVPYEQYF
TGTGCCAGCAGCTTGAGGTCGGCTAGTCGTGCAAGTGTCCCCTACGAGCAGTACTTC
>NA|NA|TRBJ2-2|TRBV19
CASTPLGTGELFF
TGTGCCAGTACCCCCTTAGGCACCGGGGAGCTGTTTTTT
>NA|TRBD2|TRBJ2-2|TRBV7-9
CASSGRADTGELFF
TGTGCCAGTAGCGGGAGGGCGGACACCGGGGAGCTGTTTTTT
>NA|NA|TRBJ2-3|TRBV18
CASSRNRDPGVTDTQYF
TGTGCCAGCTCACGAAACCGGGACCCCGGGGTGACAGATACGCAGTATTTT
>NA|NA|TRBJ2-7|TRBV27
CASSFGAAYEQYF
TGTGCCAGCAGTTTTGGGGCGGCCTACGAGCAGTACTTC
>NA|NA|TRBJ1-3|TRBV9
CASSANKGVGGNTIYF
TGTGCCAGCAGCGCTAATAAGGGTGTAGGAGGAAACACCATATATTTT
>once|NA|TRBJ2-1|TRBV28
CASSFTVRSSYNEQFF
TGTGCCAGCAGTTTTACCGTTCGGAGCTCCTACAATGAGCAGTTCTTC
>NA|TRBD2|TRBJ2-1|TRBV10-3
CAISEEGGPYNEQFF
TGTGCCATCAGTGAGGAGGGAGGGCCCTACAATGAGCAGTTCTTC
>NA|TRBD2|TRBJ2-7|TRBV5-4
CASSFMLAGGYEQYF
TGTGCCAGCAGCTTTATGCTAGCGGGAGGTTACGAGCAGTACTTC
>NA|TRBD1|TRBJ2-3|TRBV29-1
CSVDPGQGGTDTQYF
TGCAGCGTGGATCCGGGACAGGGGGGCACAGATACGCAGTATTTT
>once|NA|TRBJ2-1|TRBV5-1
CASSFMGDEQFF
TGCGCCAGCAGCTTTATGGGGGATGAGCAGTTCTTC
>NA|NA|TRBJ2-4|TRBV4-3
CASSQGLLDRNIQYF
TGCGCCAGCAGCCAAGGGTTATTAGACCGGAACATTCAGTACTTC
>NA|TRBD1|TRBJ2-7|TRBV5-5
CASSYGTGSEQYF
TGTGCCAGCAGCTACGGGACAGGGAGTGAGCAGTACTTC
>NA|TRBD1|TRBJ1-2|TRBV15
CATSRDPRQGAGGYTF
TGTGCCACCAGCAGAGATCCGCGGCAGGGGGCGGGTGGCTACACCTTC
>NA|NA|TRBJ2-7|TRBV28
CASSLSGGYEQYF
TGTGCCAGCAGTTTAAGTGGCGGCTACGAGCAGTACTTC
>NA|NA|TRBJ1-3|TRBV9
CASRGHSGNTIYF
TGTGCCAGCAGAGGACACTCTGGAAACACCATATATTTT
>NA|NA|TRBJ1-2|TRBV7-8
CASSPPTGGDYGYTF
TGTGCCAGCAGCCCGCCCACGGGGGGCGACTATGGCTACACCTTC
>NA|NA|TRBJ2-3|TRBV6-5
CASAMGQFSTDTQYF
TGTGCCAGCGCCATGGGACAATTTAGCACAGATACGCAGTATTTT
>NA|NA|TRBJ2-2|TRBV27
CASSFFGTWSGDTGELFF
TGTGCCAGCAGTTTTTTCGGGACCTGGTCTGGGGACACCGGGGAGCTGTTTTTT
>NA|NA|TRBJ1-5|TRBV29-1
CSALTLGEPQHF
TGCAGCGCCTTGACATTGGGTGAGCCCCAGCATTTT
>NA|NA|TRBJ2-2|TRBV7-3
CASGHNTGELFF
TGTGCCAGCGGGCACAACACCGGGGAGCTGTTTTTT